This T cell receptor beta chain emerged from a study of CD4 T cells in relation to SARS-CoV-2 and coronaviruses. The V gene lost 6 bases and the J gene lost 1 base, with 4 bases spanning the gap. The CDR3 loop spans 12 amino acids. CDR1 is KGHSH and CDR2 is LQKENI in the germline V gene. TCRdb's table, derived via immunoSEQ multiplex PCR, lists solely in-frame clones and lacks some. The table has just over 15,000 clones, roughly 78% seen once; the top ten hold around 20%. Unexposed donor CD4+ T cells date from about 2010-2018, before the COVID-19 pandemic. The cells were cultured for over eight days before CD4+ T cells were isolated. Comment on this clone: What it binds is unknown.

Sequencing used CD4+ T cells from PBMCs, cultured in vitro. The rearrangement links TRBV18 to TRBJ1-5; no definite D call. The receptor was isolated from a human donor in good health. CDR3 bases: TGTGCCAGCTCCGACAGCAATCAGCCCCAGCATTTT. Translated, it gives CASSDSNQPQHF.